The clone carrying this T cell receptor beta chain was detected many times. RNA served as the template for amplifying TCR beta CDR3 regions. An initial RT-PCR round employing HTBI primers preceded a second-round multiplex PCR. One entry per CDR3 protein, called by TCRdb with MiXCR from the multiplex PCR reads. Altogether fewer than 650,000 distinct CDR3 sequences are present, 22% being singletons, with the ten largest covering about 6.6%. These data are taken from a study of Graves' ophthalmopathy and Graves' hyperthyroidism. V lost 6 bases, J lost 0 bases, and 4 bases stayed unmatched. The V gene's germline CDR1 is SQVTM and CDR2 ANQGSEA. This CDR3 comprises 13 residues.

This chain links TRBV29-1 with TRBJ1-1, with 7 bases matching TRBD1. The TCR originated in a woman under 30 with stable Graves' hyperthyroidism. Some clones in this sample may be carry-over from other donors' samples. The sequencing sample was made of peripheral blood. The CDR3 region is CSVSGQLNTEAFF. The CDR3 DNA sequence: TGCAGCGTGTCGGGACAGCTGAACACTGAAGCTTTCTTT. The full variable domain, rest sourced from reference TRBV29-1 and TRBJ1-1, is SAVISQKPSRDICQRGTSLTIQCQVDSQVTMMFWYRQQPGQSLTLIATANQGSEATYESGFVIDKFPISRPNLTFSTLTVSNMSPEDSSIYLCSVSGQLNTEAFFGQGTRLTVV.